The 10 T cell receptor beta chains reported below all come from one sample, sequenced in a study of blood T cell repertoires in COVID-19 (dated by TCRdb to the early 2020s). Library preparation used the immunoSEQ multiplex PCR assay. As stored in TCRdb, this immuneACCESS dataset retains in-frame rearrangements with V and J assigned. A fraction of the clones does not appear; measured against another copy, unresolved V genes explain less than half of the discrepancy, and the remainder lacks a known reason. The sample table holds 250,000 or so clones, of which more than 75% were seen once. About 6.2% of the sample belongs to the ten largest clones. Sequenced input: PBMCs or T cells enriched from blood (not recorded which). The receptors shown here come from a woman aged 45-65 years who had been exposed to COVID-19.

The chain combines TRBV12-5 with TRBJ2-2; 8 nucleotides match TRBD2. Germline lookup yields CDR1 LGHNT and CDR2 FRNRAP. This CDR3 comprises 22 residues. With 3 bases clipped from V and 3 bases from J, the junction kept 24 bases outside the gene matches. The CDR3 loop reads CASGLERGFGPPVPPYTGELFF. The CDR3 DNA reads as TGTGCTAGTGGTTTAGAGCGGGGGTTCGGGCCTCCCGTCCCTCCTTACACCGGGGAGCTGTTTTTT.

Only one count was recorded for this clone. The chain is built from TRBV7-6 and TRBJ1-1; 9 bases match TRBD1. Germline trimming cut 5 bases from V and 7 bases from J; bases unmatched to any gene: 5. Germline CDR1 is SGHVS and CDR2 is FNYEAQ. CDR3 size: 13 residues. The CDR3 coding sequence is TGTGCCAGCAGCCCCTCGACAGGGGGTGAAGCTTTCTTT. Translation: CASSPSTGGEAFF.

The rearrangement links TRBV6-2 or TRBV6-3 to TRBJ2-7; TRBD1 agrees at 7 bases. The ends lost 0 bases at V and 2 bases at J; junction bases unmatched: 4. This CDR3 is built from 15 residues. The germline V gene has CDR1 MNHEY and CDR2 SVGEGT. DNA for the CDR3: TGTGCCAGCAGTTACTCAGGGGGCCGAACCTACGAGCAGTACTTC. This sequence encodes CASSYSGGRTYEQYF.

The V and J genes are TRBV28 and TRBJ1-6; D gene unclear. CDR1 is MDHEN and CDR2 is SYDVKM in the germline V gene. V lost 2 bases and J 14 bases, leaving 16 bases between the germline ends. The CDR3 loop spans 14 amino acids. The CDR3 nucleotides are TGTGCCAGCAGTTTAAAATCTGGGTCAGGCGCCCTCCACTTT. It codes for CASSLKSGSGALHF.

V usage is TRBV5-4 and J usage is TRBJ2-5, with D unresolved. Trimming left V 2 bases short and J 2 bases short, with 7 bases between. The CDR3 is made up of 13 amino acids. In germline, CDR1 is SGHNT, CDR2 YYREEE (reference sequence). This CDR3 is CASSFRLQETQYF. CDR3 nucleotide sequence: TGTGCCAGCAGCTTTCGACTTCAAGAGACCCAGTACTTC.

This rearrangement joins TRBV7-8 to TRBJ2-3, with 9 bases lining up with TRBD2. Germline V gene data show CDR1 as SGHVS and CDR2 as FQNEAQ. The V and J ends lost 1 base and 3 bases, in that order; junction bases with no gene match: 14. The CDR3 is 19 amino acids. The DNA for the CDR3 is TGTGCCAGCAGCTTAGGGGGGCTAGCGGGGACGGAAGGTACAGATACGCAGTATTTT. Protein: CASSLGGLAGTEGTDTQYF.

V and J are TRBV5-8 and TRBJ2-6; 7 nucleotides line up with TRBD1. V lost 0 bases and J lost 4; bases outside the gene matches: 4. Germline V gives CDR1 SGHTS, CDR2 YDEGEE. The CDR3 loop spans 16 amino acids. The CDR3 DNA follows: TGTGCCAGCAGCTTGGAGGGGGCGGGCGGGGCCAACGTCCTGACTTTC. It encodes CASSLEGAGGANVLTF.

This CDR3 reads CASSPEASGSYNEQFF. CDR3 nucleotides: TGTGCCAGCAGCCCCGAGGCTAGCGGGTCCTACAATGAGCAGTTCTTC. The rearrangement uses TRBV14 and TRBJ2-1; TRBD2 agrees at 8 bases. This CDR3 has 16 amino acids. The V gene end was trimmed by 4 bases and the J gene end by 1 base; junction bases not matched to a gene: 6. Germline V gives CDR1 SGHDN, CDR2 FVKESK.

This clone appeared a few times. The chain combines TRBV19 with TRBJ2-5; no clear D. V gave up 5 bases and J gave up 5 bases, with 15 bases separating them. This CDR3 region has 14 residues. Germline assignment: CDR1 LNHDA and CDR2 SQIVND (reference sequence). The CDR3 DNA sequence: TGTGCCAGTAGTCCCGCCCCACGTCGGGAGACCCAGTACTTC. Protein: CASSPAPRRETQYF.

This rearrangement joins TRBV21-1 to TRBJ2-1; TRBD1 is the table's D call, not checked against the DNA. TRBV21-1 is a known pseudogene. The CDR3 length is 17 residues. The CDR3 region has the DNA TGTGCCAGCAGCAAAGAGACAGGGGGCATGTTGTACAATGAGCAGTTCTTC. Translated: CASSKETGGMLYNEQFF.